This record concerns one T cell receptor beta chain sequence. Its antigen is currently unknown. This specimen comes from a study of human versus mouse CDR3 diversity and MHC coevolution. V was pared by 8 bases and J by 2 bases, with 9 bases of the junction left unmatched. CDR1 is LNHDA and CDR2 is SQIVND in the germline V gene (reference sequence). The CDR3 runs 15 residues. Study-level results: In humans, T-cell selection involved 6 or 7 MHC II alleles.

Sequencing was performed with immunoSEQ multiplex PCR; in TCRdb, only in-frame clones are kept and a portion is missing. This table has 50,000 to 70,000 clones, 90% to 95% appearing once. Material: naive CD4+ T cells from blood. The sample's subset: CD45RO-negative CD62L-positive naive CD4 T cells. This receptor was obtained from a person between 55 and 70 years old in good health. V is TRBV19 and J is TRBJ2-5, with 9 bases matching TRBD1. CDR3 residues: CASSPGTGTQETQYF. The CDR3 nucleotides are TGTGCCAGTTCCCCTGGGACAGGGACACAAGAGACCCAGTACTTC.